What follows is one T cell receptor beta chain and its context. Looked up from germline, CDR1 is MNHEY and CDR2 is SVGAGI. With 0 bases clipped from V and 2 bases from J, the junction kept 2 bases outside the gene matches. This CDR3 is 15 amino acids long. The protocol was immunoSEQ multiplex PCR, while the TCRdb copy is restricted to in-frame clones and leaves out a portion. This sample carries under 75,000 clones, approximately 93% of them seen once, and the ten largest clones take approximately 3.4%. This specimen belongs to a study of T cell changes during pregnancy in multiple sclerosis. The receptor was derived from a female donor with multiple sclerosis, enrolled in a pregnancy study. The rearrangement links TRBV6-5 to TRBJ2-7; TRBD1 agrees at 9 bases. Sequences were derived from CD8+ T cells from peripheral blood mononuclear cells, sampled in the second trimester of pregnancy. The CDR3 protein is CASSYSGQGTYEQYF. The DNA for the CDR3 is TGTGCCAGCAGTTACTCTGGACAGGGGACCTACGAGCAGTACTTC.